This T cell receptor (beta chain) was documented in a study of T-cell memory formation after mild COVID-19. The overall study: Most TCR clusters belonged to a single donor.

TCRdb reprocessed the 5' RACE reads with MiXCR, giving one entry per CDR3 protein. The profile shows under 300,000 distinct CDR3 sequences, more than 15% of them singletons. This clonotype was detected a few times. Its specificity is not known. Findings of the study overall: CD4+ contracting clones were found mainly in CM and EM, and CD8+ ones in EMRA.

CDR3 length: 15 residues. V lost 5 bases and J lost 7; bases outside the gene matches: 9. In germline, CDR1 is SGHTA, CDR2 FQGTGA. The sequenced sample consisted of PBMCs or a T cell subset sorted from them (not recorded which). This TCR was sampled from a man between 18 and 29 years old who had mild COVID-19 (a few samples of this study predate the infection). Cell type and time point are not known. V usage is TRBV7-3 and J usage is TRBJ2-1, with 9 bases that match TRBD2. The CDR3 loop is CASSTLAGMGNEQFF. CDR3 bases: TGTGCCAGCAGCACCCTAGCGGGGATGGGGAATGAGCAGTTCTTC. The full variable domain, rest sourced from reference TRBV7-3 and TRBJ2-1, is GAGVSQTPSNKVTEKGKYVELRCDPISGHTALYWYRQSLGQGPEFLIYFQGTGAADDSGLPNDRFFAVRPEGSVSTLKIQRTERGDSAVYLCASSTLAGMGNEQFFGPGTRLTVL.